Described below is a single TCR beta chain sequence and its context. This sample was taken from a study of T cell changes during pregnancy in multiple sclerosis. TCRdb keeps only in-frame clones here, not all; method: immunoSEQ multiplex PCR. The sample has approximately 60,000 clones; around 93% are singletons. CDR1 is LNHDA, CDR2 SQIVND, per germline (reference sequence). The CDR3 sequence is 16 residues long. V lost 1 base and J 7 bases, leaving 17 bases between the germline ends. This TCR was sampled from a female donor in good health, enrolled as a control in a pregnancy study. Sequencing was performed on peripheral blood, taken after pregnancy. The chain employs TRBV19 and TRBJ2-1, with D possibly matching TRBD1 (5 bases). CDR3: CASSIVPLIRVNEQFF. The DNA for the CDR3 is TGTGCCAGTAGTATAGTACCACTAATCAGGGTGAATGAGCAGTTCTTC. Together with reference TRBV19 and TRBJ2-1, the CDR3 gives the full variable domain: DGGITQSPKYLFRKEGQNVTLSCEQNLNHDAMYWYRQDPGQGLRLIYYSQIVNDFQKGDIAEGYSVSREKKESFPLTVTSAQKNPTAFYLCASSIVPLIRVNEQFFGPGTRLTVL.